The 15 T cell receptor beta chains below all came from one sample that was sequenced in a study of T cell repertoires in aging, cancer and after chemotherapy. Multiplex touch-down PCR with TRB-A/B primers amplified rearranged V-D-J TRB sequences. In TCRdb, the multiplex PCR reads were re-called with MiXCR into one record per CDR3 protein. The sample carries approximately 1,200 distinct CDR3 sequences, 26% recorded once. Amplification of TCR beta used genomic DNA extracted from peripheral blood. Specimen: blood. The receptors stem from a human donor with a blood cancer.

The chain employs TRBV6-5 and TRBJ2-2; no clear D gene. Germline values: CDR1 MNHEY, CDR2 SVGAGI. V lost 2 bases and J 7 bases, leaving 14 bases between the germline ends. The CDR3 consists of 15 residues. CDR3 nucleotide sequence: TGTGCCAGCAGTTACAGACATTACTCACTCGGGGAGCTGTTTTTT. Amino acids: CASSYRHYSLGELFF.

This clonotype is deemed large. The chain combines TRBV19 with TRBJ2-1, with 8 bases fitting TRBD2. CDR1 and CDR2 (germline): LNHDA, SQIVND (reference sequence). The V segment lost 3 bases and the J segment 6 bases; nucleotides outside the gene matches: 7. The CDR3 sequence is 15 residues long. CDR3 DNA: TGTGCCAGTAGTATTCAAGCGGGAGAGGGCAATGAGCAGTTCTTC. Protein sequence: CASSIQAGEGNEQFF.

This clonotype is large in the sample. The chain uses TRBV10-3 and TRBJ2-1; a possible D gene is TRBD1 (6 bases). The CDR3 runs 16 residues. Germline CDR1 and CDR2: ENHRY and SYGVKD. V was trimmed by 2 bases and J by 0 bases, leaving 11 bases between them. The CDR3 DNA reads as TGTGCCATCAGTGAGGGGGGCTCGAGCTCCTACAATGAGCAGTTCTTC. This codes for CAISEGGSSSYNEQFF.

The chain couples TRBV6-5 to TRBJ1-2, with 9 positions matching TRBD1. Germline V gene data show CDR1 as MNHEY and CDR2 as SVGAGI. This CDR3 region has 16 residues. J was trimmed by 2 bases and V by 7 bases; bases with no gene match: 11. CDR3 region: CASTWVTGTGNYGYTF. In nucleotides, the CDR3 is TGTGCCAGCACTTGGGTAACCGGGACAGGGAACTATGGCTACACCTTC.

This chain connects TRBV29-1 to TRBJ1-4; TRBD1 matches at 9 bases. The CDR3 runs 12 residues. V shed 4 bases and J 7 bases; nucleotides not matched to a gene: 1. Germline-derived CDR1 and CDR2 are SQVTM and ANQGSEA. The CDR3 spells CSVGQGGEKLFF. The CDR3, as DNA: TGCAGCGTTGGACAGGGGGGTGAAAAACTGTTTTTT.

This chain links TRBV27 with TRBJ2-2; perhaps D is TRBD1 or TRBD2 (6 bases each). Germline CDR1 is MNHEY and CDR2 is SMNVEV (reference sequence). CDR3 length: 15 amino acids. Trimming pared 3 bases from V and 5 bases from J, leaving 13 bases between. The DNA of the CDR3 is TGTGCCAGCAGTTTGCCGGGGGCGCGAACCGGGGAGCTGTTTTTT. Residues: CASSLPGARTGELFF.

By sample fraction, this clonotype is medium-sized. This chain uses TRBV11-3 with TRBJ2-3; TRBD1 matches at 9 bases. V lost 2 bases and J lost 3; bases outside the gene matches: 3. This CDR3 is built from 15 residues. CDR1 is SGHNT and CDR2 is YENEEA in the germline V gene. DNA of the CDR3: TGTGCCAGCAGCTTACGGACAGGGGATACAGATACGCAGTATTTT. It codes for CASSLRTGDTDTQYF.

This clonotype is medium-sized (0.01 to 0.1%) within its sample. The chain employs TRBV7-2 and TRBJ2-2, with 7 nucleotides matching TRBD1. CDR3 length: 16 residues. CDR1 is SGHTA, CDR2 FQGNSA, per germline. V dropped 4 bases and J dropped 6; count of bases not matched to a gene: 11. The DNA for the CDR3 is TGTGCCAGCAGCTCGGCCCTAGCAGGGGGTTCCGGGGAGCTGTTTTTT. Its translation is CASSSALAGGSGELFF. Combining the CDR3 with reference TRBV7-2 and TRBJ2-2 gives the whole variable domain GAGVSQSPSNKVTEKGKDVELRCDPISGHTALYWYRQSLGQGLEFLIYFQGNSAPDKSGLPSDRFSAERTGGSVSTLTIQRTQQEDSAVYLCASSSALAGGSGELFFGEGSRLTVL.

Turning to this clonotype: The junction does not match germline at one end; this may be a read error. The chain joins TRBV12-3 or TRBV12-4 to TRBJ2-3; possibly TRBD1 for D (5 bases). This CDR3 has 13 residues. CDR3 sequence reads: CASSLAETETQYF. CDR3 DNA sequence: TGTGCCAGCAGTTTAGCGGAGACAGAAACGCAGTACTTT.

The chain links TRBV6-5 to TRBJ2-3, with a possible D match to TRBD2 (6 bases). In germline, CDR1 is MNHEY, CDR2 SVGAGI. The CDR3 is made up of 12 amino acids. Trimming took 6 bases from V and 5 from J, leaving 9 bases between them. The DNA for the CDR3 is TGTGCCAGCAGCCGGGAGAGAGATACGCAGTATTTT. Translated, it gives CASSRERDTQYF.

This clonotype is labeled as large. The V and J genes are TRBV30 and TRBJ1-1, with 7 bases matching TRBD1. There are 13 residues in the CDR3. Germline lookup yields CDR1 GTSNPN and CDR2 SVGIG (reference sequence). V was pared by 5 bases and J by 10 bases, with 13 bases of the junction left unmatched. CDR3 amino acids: CAWARQGNRGAFF. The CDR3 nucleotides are TGTGCCTGGGCGAGACAGGGAAACAGAGGAGCTTTCTTT.

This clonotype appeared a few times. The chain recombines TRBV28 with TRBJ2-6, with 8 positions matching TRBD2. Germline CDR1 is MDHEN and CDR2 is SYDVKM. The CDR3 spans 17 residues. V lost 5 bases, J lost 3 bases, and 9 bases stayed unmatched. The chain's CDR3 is CASSTPGGPGGANVLTF. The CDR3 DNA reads TGTGCCAGCAGTACCCCGGGAGGGCCGGGTGGGGCCAACGTCCTGACTTTC.

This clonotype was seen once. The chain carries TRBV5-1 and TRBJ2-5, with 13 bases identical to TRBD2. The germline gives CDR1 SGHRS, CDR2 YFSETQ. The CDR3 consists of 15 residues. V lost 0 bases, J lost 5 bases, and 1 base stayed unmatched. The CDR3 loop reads CASSLGGLAGETQYF. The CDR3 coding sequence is TGCGCCAGCAGCTTGGGGGGACTAGCGGGGGAGACCCAGTACTTC. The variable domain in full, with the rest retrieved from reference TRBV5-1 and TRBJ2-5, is KAGVTQTPRYLIKTRGQQVTLSCSPISGHRSVSWYQQTPGQGLQFLFEYFSETQRNKGNFPGRFSGRQFSNSRSEMNVSTLELGDSALYLCASSLGGLAGETQYFGPGTRLLVL.

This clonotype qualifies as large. CDR3 coding DNA: TGTGCCAGAAGCGGGGAACTCGCCTCCTACGAGCAGTACTTC. Amino acids: CARSGELASYEQYF. This chain joins TRBV5-3 and TRBJ2-7; no definite D call. TRBV5-3 falls under the ORF class, with uncertain function. The CDR3 spans 14 residues. The V and J ends lost 4 bases and 0 bases respectively, with 11 bases between them.

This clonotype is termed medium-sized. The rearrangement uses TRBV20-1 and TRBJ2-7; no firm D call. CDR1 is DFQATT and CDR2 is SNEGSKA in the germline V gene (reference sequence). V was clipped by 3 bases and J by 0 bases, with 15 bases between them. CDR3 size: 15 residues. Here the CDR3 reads CSASPFGRYSYEQYF. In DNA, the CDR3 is TGCAGTGCTAGTCCCTTCGGACGTTACTCCTACGAGCAGTACTTC.